This passage covers 22 T cell receptor beta chains from one sample sequenced in a study of cytomegalovirus exposure and HLA in healthy donors. Primers for the PCR totalled 60 Vbeta and 13 Jbeta. Assay: immunoSEQ multiplex PCR; the TCRdb copy retains only in-frame clones and omits some. The sample lists some 150,000 clones, more than 75% seen once, with under 6.5% in the top ten. The sample taken for sequencing was PBMCs. These receptors originate from a woman in her 30s in good health and CMV-seronegative.

CDR3 sequence reads: CSTRRDHGYTF. In DNA, the CDR3 is TGCAGTACGAGGAGAGATCATGGCTACACCTTC. V gene TRBV20-1 combines with J gene TRBJ1-2; D is unclear. Germline CDR1 DFQATT, CDR2 SNEGSKA (reference sequence). V was cut by 8 bases and J by 6 bases, with 13 bases left in between. The CDR3 spans 11 residues.

The chain carries TRBV6-6 and TRBJ2-3; D might be TRBD2 (5 bases). V was shortened by 2 bases and J by 4 bases, with 10 bases between the two germline ends. Germline V gives CDR1 MNHNY, CDR2 SVGAGI (reference sequence). The CDR3 has 14 amino acids. DNA of the CDR3: TGTGCCAGCAGTTACGCGGGTATTGCAGATACGCAGTATTTT. Protein: CASSYAGIADTQYF.

Here the CDR3 DNA reads TGTGCCAGCAGTTACCTCGGGACTAGCGGTGACAATGAGCAGTTCTTC. The encoded protein is CASSYLGTSGDNEQFF. The rearrangement uses TRBV6-5 and TRBJ2-1; 11 bases map to TRBD2. Trimming at V came to 2 bases and at J to 5 bases, leaving 5 bases not matched to a gene. The CDR3 has 16 amino acids. The germline gives CDR1 MNHEY, CDR2 SVGAGI.

This clone was seen at least ten times. The chain links TRBV7-9 to TRBJ1-1; D ambiguous. There are 13 residues in the CDR3. CDR1 is SEHNR and CDR2 is FQNEAQ in the germline V gene (reference sequence). Between the trimmed V and J ends, which lost 1 base and 10 bases, there was a span of 13 bases. The DNA for the CDR3 is TGTGCCAGCAGCTTAGGTCGGACTGTCGGAGCTTTCTTT. Encoded protein: CASSLGRTVGAFF.

The V and J genes are TRBV9 and TRBJ1-6; D may be TRBD1 (6 bases). There are 16 residues in the CDR3. CDR1 is SGDLS, CDR2 YYNGEE, per germline. With 4 bases removed from V and 7 bases from J, the gap between germline ends came to 18 bases. In nucleotides, the CDR3 is TGTGCCAGCAGCCCAGAATCCAGGGGTTACAATTCACCCCTCCACTTT. Amino acids: CASSPESRGYNSPLHF.

This sequence joins TRBV6-1 and TRBJ2-7; 9 bases align to TRBD1. V shed 2 bases and J 2 bases; nucleotides not matched to a gene: 10. The CDR3 is 17 residues long. CDR1 is MNHNS, CDR2 SASEGT, per germline. The CDR3 nucleotides are TGTGCCAGCAGTGAACAGCGTCGACAGGGGGGTCCCTACGAGCAGTACTTC. Its protein product is CASSEQRRQGGPYEQYF.

The gene calls are TRBV29-1 and TRBJ2-6; D gene unclear. Trimming removed 0 bases from V and 2 bases from J, with 11 bases in between. The CDR3 is 16 amino acids. The germline V gene encodes CDR1 SQVTM and CDR2 ANQGSEA. The CDR3 sequence is CSVEDLLKTGANVLTF. Written as DNA, the CDR3 is TGCAGCGTTGAAGATCTTCTTAAAACTGGGGCCAACGTCCTGACTTTC.

This sequence joins TRBV15 and TRBJ2-5; possible D gene TRBD1, 5 bases. Deletions cut 5 bases from V and 5 bases from J, with 15 bases between. Germline V gives CDR1 LNHNV, CDR2 YYDKDF (reference sequence). The CDR3 has 14 amino acids. The CDR3: CATSALQGRETQYF. The CDR3 DNA sequence: TGTGCCACCAGCGCCCTCCAGGGTCGGGAGACCCAGTACTTC. Using reference TRBV15 and TRBJ2-5 for the parts outside the CDR3, the full variable domain is DAMVIQNPRYQVTQFGKPVTLSCSQTLNHNVMYWYQQKSSQAPKLLFHYYDKDFNNEADTPDNFQSRRPNTSFCFLDIRSPGLGDTAMYLCATSALQGRETQYFGPGTRLLVL.

V gene TRBV5-4 combines with J gene TRBJ1-6; D gene unclear. Germline V gene lookup returns CDR1 SGHNT and CDR2 YYREEE (reference sequence). The CDR3 is 14 amino acids. V was shortened by 0 bases and J by 9 bases, with 10 bases between the two germline ends. This CDR3 is CASSLDQYPSPLHF. In nucleotides, the CDR3 is TGTGCCAGCAGCTTGGACCAGTACCCTTCACCCCTCCACTTT.

This chain links TRBV7-6 with TRBJ2-2; 11 bases fit TRBD2. Germline V gene lookup returns CDR1 SGHVS and CDR2 FNYEAQ. V trimming: 5 bases; J trimming: 3 bases; junction bases outside the gene matches: 20. This CDR3 has 21 amino acids. CDR3 sequence reads: CASSKVMASGRFSRYTGELFF. CDR3 bases: TGTGCCAGCAGCAAAGTCATGGCTAGCGGGAGGTTCTCGAGGTACACCGGGGAGCTGTTTTTT.

The chain couples TRBV6-6 to TRBJ1-5; 8 positions agree with TRBD1. This CDR3 is 13 amino acids long. The V gene's germline CDR1 is MNHNY and CDR2 SVGAGI (reference sequence). J lost 2 bases, V lost 6 bases, and 0 bases had no gene match. The CDR3 reads CASRGQGNQPQHF. The CDR3 DNA reads TGTGCCAGCAGGGGACAGGGCAATCAGCCCCAGCATTTT.

V gene TRBV6-1 combines with J gene TRBJ2-4; D gene unclear. CDR1 is MNHNS and CDR2 is SASEGT in the germline V gene. The V end was cut by 6 bases, the J end by 13 bases, with 13 bases between. The CDR3 covers 11 residues. This chain's CDR3 is CASSELIEQYF. CDR3 DNA sequence: TGTGCCAGCAGCGAGCTAATTGAGCAGTACTTC.

The chain uses TRBV9 and TRBJ2-2, with D unclear. Trimming removed 4 bases at V and 7 bases at J, with 11 bases between. Germline lookup yields CDR1 SGDLS and CDR2 YYNGEE. The CDR3 loop spans 13 amino acids. The CDR3 region has the DNA TGTGCCAGCAGCTCTCAACTTGGCGGGGAGCTGTTTTTT. This translates into CASSSQLGGELFF.

The V gene is TRBV28, the J gene TRBJ2-3; TRBD2 aligns across 9 bases. Germline V gives CDR1 MDHEN, CDR2 SYDVKM. This CDR3 spans 15 amino acids. Trimming removed 3 bases from V and 5 bases from J; junction bases left unmatched: 6. The CDR3 region is CASSFSSGVGDTQYF. The CDR3 DNA reads TGTGCCAGCAGTTTCTCTAGCGGGGTGGGAGATACGCAGTATTTT.

V gene TRBV7-9 combines with J gene TRBJ2-1; TRBD2 aligns across 11 bases. Germline CDR1 and CDR2: SEHNR and FQNEAQ (reference sequence). This CDR3 comprises 17 residues. V shed 2 bases and J 0 bases; nucleotides not matched to a gene: 3. The DNA of the CDR3 is TGTGCCAGCAGCTTAAGACTAGCGGGGAGCTCCTACAATGAGCAGTTCTTC. This sequence encodes CASSLRLAGSSYNEQFF. Together with reference TRBV7-9 and TRBJ2-1, the CDR3 gives the full variable domain: DTGVSQNPRHKITKRGQNVTFRCDPISEHNRLYWYRQTLGQGPEFLTYFQNEAQLEKSRLLSDRFSAERPKGSFSTLEIQRTEQGDSAMYLCASSLRLAGSSYNEQFFGPGTRLTVL.

This clone was observed once. The chain combines TRBV5-1 with TRBJ1-1; D not resolved. V lost 2 bases to trimming and J lost 5 bases, with 13 bases between them. Germline values: CDR1 SGHRS, CDR2 YFSETQ. The CDR3 loop spans 14 amino acids. In DNA, the CDR3 is TGCGCCAGCAGCTTTCTAGCCAGAACGACTGAAGCTTTCTTT. Protein sequence: CASSFLARTTEAFF.

This chain uses TRBV28 with TRBJ1-2; D is possibly TRBD1 (5 bases). Between the trimmed V and J ends, which lost 1 base and 4 bases, there was a span of 22 bases. The germline V gene has CDR1 MDHEN and CDR2 SYDVKM. The CDR3 loop spans 18 amino acids. CDR3 coding DNA: TGTGCCAGCAGTTTATATAACCCGCGCAGGGAAGGTGGCTATGGCTACACCTTC. Amino acid sequence: CASSLYNPRREGGYGYTF.

CDR3 in amino acids: CASSPASTEETQYF. CDR3 DNA: TGCGCCAGCAGCCCGGCTAGCACTGAAGAGACCCAGTACTTC. The V call is TRBV5-1, the J call TRBJ2-5, with D possibly matching TRBD2 (5 bases). The CDR3 runs 14 residues. V lost 4 bases and J lost 3, with 13 bases in between. Germline CDR1 reads SGHRS; CDR2 reads YFSETQ.

The chain recombines TRBV7-9 with TRBJ2-2; 10 bases align to TRBD2. The CDR3 contains 15 residues. V lost 5 bases to trimming and J lost 5 bases; unmatched junction nucleotides: 5. Germline-derived CDR1 and CDR2 are SEHNR and FQNEAQ (reference sequence). The CDR3 region is CASSPSGGATGELFF. CDR3 bases: TGTGCCAGCAGCCCCAGCGGGGGGGCTACCGGGGAGCTGTTTTTT.

This chain joins TRBV15 and TRBJ2-5, with D hard to call. Trimming cost V 0 bases and J 3 bases, with 11 bases left between them. The CDR3 length is 15 residues. Germline V gives CDR1 LNHNV, CDR2 YYDKDF (reference sequence). The CDR3 spells CATSRDRVDKETQYF. The CDR3 DNA reads TGTGCCACCAGCAGAGACCGGGTGGATAAAGAGACCCAGTACTTC. The full variable domain, its missing parts supplied by reference TRBV15 and TRBJ2-5, is DAMVIQNPRYQVTQFGKPVTLSCSQTLNHNVMYWYQQKSSQAPKLLFHYYDKDFNNEADTPDNFQSRRPNTSFCFLDIRSPGLGDTAMYLCATSRDRVDKETQYFGPGTRLLVL.

The chain joins TRBV4-3 to TRBJ1-4; D might be TRBD1 (5 bases). The CDR3 spans 14 residues. Trimming stripped 4 bases from V and 4 bases from J, with 10 bases between. Germline V gives CDR1 LGHNA, CDR2 YSLEER. CDR3 residues: CASSRRQFNEKLFF. The CDR3 DNA reads TGCGCCAGCAGCCGACGACAGTTTAATGAAAAACTGTTTTTT.

The rearrangement joins TRBV19 to TRBJ1-5; D may be TRBD1 (6 bases). The CDR3 covers 15 residues. Germline CDR1 reads LNHDA; CDR2 reads SQIVND (reference sequence). V was shortened by 3 bases and J by 2 bases, with 11 bases between the two germline ends. CDR3 sequence: CASSMSKGGNQPQHF. For the CDR3, the DNA is TGTGCCAGTAGTATGAGTAAGGGGGGCAATCAGCCCCAGCATTTT.